The 17 T cell receptor beta chains in this list originate from one sample, sequenced in a study of CD8+ T cells in alopecia areata. Noted treatment: oral pan-JAK inhibitor, 5-10 mg twice daily. Once RNA had been extracted, it was reverse transcribed into cDNA to act as the sequencing template. The repertoire was sequenced with immunoSEQ multiplex PCR; TCRdb's copy has only in-frame clones and lacks some. The data contain 210,000 or so clones, approximately 70% of them singletons. This specimen was CD4+ T cells sorted from blood, taken around week 44, from a patient treated with tofacitinib. The receptor set was obtained from a human donor with alopecia areata.

The chain combines TRBV27 with TRBJ2-1, with TRBD2 matching 9 bases. Trimming cost V 6 bases and J 1 base; bases outside gene matches: 10. Germline loops: CDR1 MNHEY, CDR2 SMNVEV (reference sequence). The CDR3 extends over 17 amino acids. The CDR3 spells CASSGGSGGHSYNEQFF. CDR3 bases: TGTGCCAGCAGCGGGGGAAGCGGGGGGCATTCCTACAATGAGCAGTTCTTC.

The chain has TRBV5-1 and TRBJ2-1; 7 bases are shared with TRBD2. The germline V gene has CDR1 SGHRS and CDR2 YFSETQ. Trimming took 4 bases from V and 3 from J; bases not matched to a gene: 10. CDR3 length equals 16 residues. Here the CDR3 reads CASSLPFGGDYNEQFF. The CDR3 bases are TGCGCCAGCAGCCTCCCGTTTGGGGGGGACTACAATGAGCAGTTCTTC.

This chain links TRBV30 with TRBJ1-2, with a weak D call TRBD1 (5 bases). The ends were cut back, 8 bases at V and 8 bases at J, with 12 bases in the middle. Germline V gene sequence: CDR1 GTSNPN, CDR2 SVGIG (reference sequence). There are 10 residues in the CDR3. The CDR3 region has the DNA TGTGCCGGGGGGTTCGACGGCTACACCTTC. Amino acids: CAGGFDGYTF.

The chain combines TRBV5-1 with TRBJ2-1, with 10 positions matching TRBD2. V shed 5 bases and J 6 bases; nucleotides not matched to a gene: 5. The V gene's germline CDR1 is SGHRS and CDR2 YFSETQ. The CDR3 extends over 14 amino acids. The CDR3 DNA is TGCGCCAGCAGAACTAGCGGGGCACTCAATGAGCAGTTCTTC. It specifies CASRTSGALNEQFF.

This chain connects TRBV7-2 to TRBJ1-2; 11 bases agree with TRBD1. The length of the CDR3 is 15 residues. V dropped 1 base and J dropped 6; count of bases not matched to a gene: 4. Per the germline V gene, CDR1 is SGHTA and CDR2 is FQGNSA. CDR3 DNA: TGTGCCAGCAGCTTAGGGGACAGGGGGATGAATGGCTACACCTTC. Translation gives CASSLGDRGMNGYTF.

This clone was counted only a few times. The chain is built from TRBV11-2 and TRBJ2-7, with 8 bases identical to TRBD1. Per germline, CDR1 SGHAT and CDR2 FQNNGV. V shed 5 bases, J shed 7 bases, and the junction held 22 bases outside the gene matches. CDR3 length equals 18 residues. The CDR3 spells CASSPSLSKTGVPKEQYF. In nucleotides, the CDR3 is TGTGCCAGCAGCCCCTCGCTATCCAAGACAGGGGTCCCTAAAGAGCAGTACTTC. Using reference TRBV11-2 and TRBJ2-7 for the parts outside the CDR3, the full variable domain is EAGVAQSPRYKIIEKRQSVAFWCNPISGHATLYWYQQILGQGPKLLIQFQNNGVVDDSQLPKDRFSAERLKGVDSTLKIQPAKLEDSAVYLCASSPSLSKTGVPKEQYFGPGTRLTVT.

The chain recombines TRBV29-1 with TRBJ1-1; a weak D match, TRBD1 (5 bases). Trimming took 4 bases from V and 4 from J, leaving 13 bases between them. CDR1 SQVTM and CDR2 ANQGSEA come from the germline V gene. There are 13 residues in the CDR3. The CDR3 coding sequence is TGCAGCGTTGTATCCGGGGGAGTCACTGAAGCTTTCTTT. This encodes CSVVSGGVTEAFF.

The J gene is TRBJ1-1, the V gene TRBV6-1; TRBD1 matches 8 bases. CDR1 MNHNS and CDR2 SASEGT come from the germline V gene. Trimming took 5 bases from V and 7 from J; bases not matched to a gene: 9. CDR3 length: 14 amino acids. CDR3 in DNA: TGTGCCAGCAGTTTCGGACAGGGAAATGGTGAAGCTTTCTTT. This encodes CASSFGQGNGEAFF.

V gene TRBV27 combines with J gene TRBJ2-7; no firm D call. This CDR3 comprises 15 residues. CDR1 is MNHEY, CDR2 SMNVEV, per germline (reference sequence). The V and J ends lost 6 bases and 2 bases respectively, with 17 bases between them. As DNA, the CDR3 is TGTGCCAGCAGCAGAACCGGGCCCCAACCCTACGAGCAGTACTTC. It yields the protein CASSRTGPQPYEQYF.

The chain links TRBV29-1 to TRBJ2-5; D unresolved. The CDR3 extends over 14 amino acids. Looked up from germline, CDR1 is SQVTM and CDR2 is ANQGSEA. V lost 6 bases and J 1 base, leaving 15 bases between the germline ends. The chain's CDR3 is CSVPRPPLQETQYF. CDR3 bases: TGCAGCGTCCCACGGCCCCCCCTCCAAGAGACCCAGTACTTC.

This clone was seen more than once but under ten times. This chain connects TRBV7-8 to TRBJ2-1, with TRBD2 matching over 7 bases. V was pared by 5 bases and J by 7 bases, with 11 bases of the junction left unmatched. This CDR3 has 15 residues. Germline V gives CDR1 SGHVS, CDR2 FQNEAQ. The DNA of the CDR3 is TGTGCCAGCAGCACCCTCGGGACTATCCGTAATGAGCAGTTCTTC. It is translated as CASSTLGTIRNEQFF.

The J gene is TRBJ2-7, the V gene TRBV5-1; TRBD1 is a possible D gene (6 bases). The CDR3 consists of 16 residues. V was trimmed by 4 bases and J by 5 bases, leaving 22 bases between them. The germline CDR1 and CDR2 sequences are SGHRS and YFSETQ. CDR3 loop: CASSKAPGQPLNEQYF. Written as DNA, the CDR3 is TGCGCCAGCAGCAAAGCACCAGGACAGCCCCTTAACGAGCAGTACTTC. Full variable domain (outside the CDR3, taken from reference TRBV5-1 and TRBJ2-7): KAGVTQTPRYLIKTRGQQVTLSCSPISGHRSVSWYQQTPGQGLQFLFEYFSETQRNKGNFPGRFSGRQFSNSRSEMNVSTLELGDSALYLCASSKAPGQPLNEQYFGPGTRLTVT.

The CDR3 loop reads CASSQGQGGYTF. The CDR3 DNA follows: TGTGCCAGCAGCCAAGGACAGGGAGGCTACACCTTC. The chain links TRBV14 to TRBJ1-2; 7 nucleotides line up with TRBD1. The CDR3 contains 12 residues. V shed 1 base and J 8 bases; nucleotides not matched to a gene: 1. Germline assignment: CDR1 SGHDN and CDR2 FVKESK.

This clone was seen more than once but under ten times. The chain couples TRBV5-1 to TRBJ2-7; 8 nucleotides agree with TRBD1. Germline trimming cut 5 bases from V and 7 bases from J; bases unmatched to any gene: 8. The CDR3 loop spans 13 amino acids. Germline V gives CDR1 SGHRS, CDR2 YFSETQ. The CDR3 spells CASRLMDRDEQYF. CDR3 coding DNA: TGCGCCAGCAGGCTGATGGACAGGGATGAGCAGTACTTC.

This clone appeared a few times. The chain employs TRBV20-1 and TRBJ2-5; D is ambiguous. CDR1 is DFQATT, CDR2 SNEGSKA, per germline (reference sequence). The CDR3 totals 11 residues. Trimming removed 5 bases at V and 0 bases at J, with 4 bases between. The DNA of the CDR3 is TGCAGTGCTGGGTACCAAGAGACCCAGTACTTC. Translating it yields CSAGYQETQYF.

The gene calls are TRBV25-1 and TRBJ1-2, with 7 bases lining up with TRBD1. This CDR3 is 15 amino acids long. The germline V gene encodes CDR1 MGHDK and CDR2 SYGVNS. The trim removed 3 bases at V and 0 bases at J, leaving 4 bases unmatched. The CDR3 sequence is CASSDTGAANYGYTF. CDR3 DNA: TGTGCCAGCAGTGATACAGGGGCAGCTAACTATGGCTACACCTTC.

The chain couples TRBV30 to TRBJ2-7, with D uncertain. The J call may be in error: the DNA end matches TRBJ2-5 better. The CDR3 is 13 amino acids. CDR1 and CDR2 (germline): GTSNPN, SVGIG (reference sequence). The CDR3 DNA reads as TGTGCCTGGAGTGCTTGGGGTCGGGAGACCCAGTACTTC. Translating it yields CAWSAWGRETQYF.